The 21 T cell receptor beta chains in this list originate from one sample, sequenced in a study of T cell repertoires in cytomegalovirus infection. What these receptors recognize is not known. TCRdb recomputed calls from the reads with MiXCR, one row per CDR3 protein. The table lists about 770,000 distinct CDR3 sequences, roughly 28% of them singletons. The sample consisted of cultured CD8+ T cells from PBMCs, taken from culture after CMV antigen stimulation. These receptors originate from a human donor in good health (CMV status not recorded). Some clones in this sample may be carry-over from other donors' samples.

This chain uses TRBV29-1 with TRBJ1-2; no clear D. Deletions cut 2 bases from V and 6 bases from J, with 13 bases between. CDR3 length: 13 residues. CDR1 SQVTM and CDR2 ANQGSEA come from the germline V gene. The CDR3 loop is CSVELTPFHGYTF. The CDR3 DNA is TGCAGCGTTGAATTAACACCTTTCCATGGCTACACCTTC.

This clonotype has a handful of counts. CDR3 sequence reads: CASSLYTGYNEQFF. The CDR3 DNA reads TGTGCCAGCAGTTTATATACTGGCTACAATGAGCAGTTCTTC. This chain links TRBV28 with TRBJ2-1; D is unclear. Germline CDR1 reads MDHEN; CDR2 reads SYDVKM. V lost 1 base, J lost 3 bases, and 7 bases lay in between. There are 14 residues in the CDR3.

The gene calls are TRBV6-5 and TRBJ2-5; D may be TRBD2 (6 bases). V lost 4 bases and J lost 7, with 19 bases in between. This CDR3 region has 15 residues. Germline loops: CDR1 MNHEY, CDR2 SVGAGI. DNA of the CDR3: TGTGCCAGCAGTTCTCACGGGACTGGGGGAAGGACCCAGTACTTC. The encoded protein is CASSSHGTGGRTQYF.

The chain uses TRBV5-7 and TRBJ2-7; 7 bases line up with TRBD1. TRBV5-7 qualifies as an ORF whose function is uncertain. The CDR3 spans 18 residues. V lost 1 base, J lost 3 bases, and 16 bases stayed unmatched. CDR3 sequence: CASSLYFSGTAALYEQYF. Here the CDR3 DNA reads TGTGCCAGCAGCTTGTATTTTTCTGGGACAGCGGCCCTCTACGAGCAGTACTTC.

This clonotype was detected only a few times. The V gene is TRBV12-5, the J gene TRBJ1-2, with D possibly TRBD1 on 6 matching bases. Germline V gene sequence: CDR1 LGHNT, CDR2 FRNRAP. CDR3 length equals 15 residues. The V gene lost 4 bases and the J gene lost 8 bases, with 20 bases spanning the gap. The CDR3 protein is CASGWAQGVNQGYTF. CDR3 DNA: TGTGCTAGTGGTTGGGCACAGGGAGTGAACCAAGGCTACACCTTC.

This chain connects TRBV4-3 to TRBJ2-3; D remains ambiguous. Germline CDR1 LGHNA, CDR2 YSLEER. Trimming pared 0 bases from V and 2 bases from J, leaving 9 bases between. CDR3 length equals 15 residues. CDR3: CASSQDGIATDTQYF. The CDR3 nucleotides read TGCGCCAGCAGCCAAGATGGGATAGCCACAGATACGCAGTATTTT.

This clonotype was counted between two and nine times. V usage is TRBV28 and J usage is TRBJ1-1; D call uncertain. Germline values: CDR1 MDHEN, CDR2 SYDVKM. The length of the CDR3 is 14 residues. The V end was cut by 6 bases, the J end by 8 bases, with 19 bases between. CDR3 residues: CASRDKGPLREAFF. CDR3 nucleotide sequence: TGTGCCAGCAGGGATAAGGGCCCCCTAAGGGAAGCTTTCTTT.

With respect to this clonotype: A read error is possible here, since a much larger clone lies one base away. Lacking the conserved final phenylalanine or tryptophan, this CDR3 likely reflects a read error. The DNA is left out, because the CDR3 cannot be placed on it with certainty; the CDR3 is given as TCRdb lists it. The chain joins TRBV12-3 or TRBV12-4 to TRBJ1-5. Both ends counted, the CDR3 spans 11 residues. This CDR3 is CASSFGRFPHC.

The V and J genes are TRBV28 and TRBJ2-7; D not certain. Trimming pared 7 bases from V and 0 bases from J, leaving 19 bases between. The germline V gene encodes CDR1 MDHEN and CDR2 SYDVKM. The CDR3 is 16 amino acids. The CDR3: CASKPTTTTSSYEQYV. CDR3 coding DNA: TGTGCCAGCAAACCCACGACAACCACGAGCTCCTACGAGCAGTACGTC.

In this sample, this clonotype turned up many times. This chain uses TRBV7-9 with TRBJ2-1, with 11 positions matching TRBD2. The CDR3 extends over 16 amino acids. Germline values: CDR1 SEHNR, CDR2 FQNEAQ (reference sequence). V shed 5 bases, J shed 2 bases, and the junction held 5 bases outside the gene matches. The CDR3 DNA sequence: TGTGCCAGCAGCCCCCATAGCGGGGGGGCCTACAATGAGCAGTTCTTC. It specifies CASSPHSGGAYNEQFF.

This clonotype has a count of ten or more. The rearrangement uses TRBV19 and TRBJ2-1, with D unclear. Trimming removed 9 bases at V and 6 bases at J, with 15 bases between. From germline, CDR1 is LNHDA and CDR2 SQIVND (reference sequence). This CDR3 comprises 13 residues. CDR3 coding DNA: TGTGCCAGCAGCTCCTCGGGCGGCAATGAGCAGTTCTTC. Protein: CASSSSGGNEQFF. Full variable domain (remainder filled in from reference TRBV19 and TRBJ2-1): DGGITQSPKYLFRKEGQNVTLSCEQNLNHDAMYWYRQDPGQGLRLIYYSQIVNDFQKGDIAEGYSVSREKKESFPLTVTSAQKNPTAFYLCASSSSGGNEQFFGPGTRLTVL.

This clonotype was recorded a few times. The CDR3 DNA sequence: TGTGCCAGCAGTTGGACCTTACAGGGGAAGGTCACCGAAAAACTGTTTTTT. This codes for CASSWTLQGKVTEKLFF. The chain is built from TRBV12-3 or TRBV12-4 and TRBJ1-4, with 7 positions matching TRBD1. CDR3 length: 17 amino acids. V shed 4 bases and J 8 bases; nucleotides not matched to a gene: 16.

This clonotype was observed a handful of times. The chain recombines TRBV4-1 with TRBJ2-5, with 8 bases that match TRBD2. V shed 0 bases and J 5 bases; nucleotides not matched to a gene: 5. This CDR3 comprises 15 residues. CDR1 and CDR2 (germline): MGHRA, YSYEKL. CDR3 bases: TGCGCCAGCAGCCAAGAAGGACTAGCTGCCGAGACCCAGTACTTC. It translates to CASSQEGLAAETQYF.

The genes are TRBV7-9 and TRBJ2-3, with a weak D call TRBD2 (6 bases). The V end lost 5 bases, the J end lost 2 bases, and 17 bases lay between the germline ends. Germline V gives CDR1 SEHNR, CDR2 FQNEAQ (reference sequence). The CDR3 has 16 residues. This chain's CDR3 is CASSHPRSGYTDTQYF. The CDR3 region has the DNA TGTGCCAGCAGCCACCCAAGAAGCGGGTACACAGATACGCAGTATTTT.

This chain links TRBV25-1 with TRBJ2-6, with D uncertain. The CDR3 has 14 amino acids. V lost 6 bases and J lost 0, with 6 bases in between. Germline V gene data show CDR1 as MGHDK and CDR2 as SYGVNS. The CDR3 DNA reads TGTGCCAGCAGGGCCCCCTCTGGGGCCAACGTCCTGACTTTC. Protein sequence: CASRAPSGANVLTF.

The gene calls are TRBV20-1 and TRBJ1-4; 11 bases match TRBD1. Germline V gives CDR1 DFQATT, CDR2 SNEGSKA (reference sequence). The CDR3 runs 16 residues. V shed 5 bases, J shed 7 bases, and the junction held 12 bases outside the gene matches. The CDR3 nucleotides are TGCAGTGCTTGGGACAGGGGGGGTAGGGTGCGTGAAAAACTGTTTTTT. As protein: CSAWDRGGRVREKLFF.

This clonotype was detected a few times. The CDR3 nucleotides read TGTGCCAGCAGCCCGTCCGACAGGGGGTCCCCCCATTTCTCCTACGAGCAGTACTTC. Its protein is CASSPSDRGSPHFSYEQYF. The chain has TRBV7-6 and TRBJ2-7; TRBD1 agrees at 9 bases. This CDR3 is 19 amino acids long. CDR1 is SGHVS and CDR2 is FNYEAQ in the germline V gene. The V gene end was trimmed by 5 bases and the J gene end by 0 bases; junction bases not matched to a gene: 17.

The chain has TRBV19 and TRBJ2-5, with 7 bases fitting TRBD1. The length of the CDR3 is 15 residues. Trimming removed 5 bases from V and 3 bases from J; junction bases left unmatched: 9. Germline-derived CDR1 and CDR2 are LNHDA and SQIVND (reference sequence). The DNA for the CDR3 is TGTGCCAGTAGTTACCGGGACAGAGAAAAAGAGACCCAGTACTTC. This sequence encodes CASSYRDREKETQYF. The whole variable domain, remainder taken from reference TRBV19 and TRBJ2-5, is DGGITQSPKYLFRKEGQNVTLSCEQNLNHDAMYWYRQDPGQGLRLIYYSQIVNDFQKGDIAEGYSVSREKKESFPLTVTSAQKNPTAFYLCASSYRDREKETQYFGPGTRLLVL.

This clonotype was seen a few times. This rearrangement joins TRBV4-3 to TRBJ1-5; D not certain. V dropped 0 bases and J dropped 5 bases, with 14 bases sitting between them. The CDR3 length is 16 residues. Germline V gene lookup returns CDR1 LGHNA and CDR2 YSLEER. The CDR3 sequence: CASSQDRAGRYQPQHF. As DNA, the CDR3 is TGCGCCAGCAGCCAAGATAGGGCGGGGAGGTATCAGCCCCAGCATTTT.

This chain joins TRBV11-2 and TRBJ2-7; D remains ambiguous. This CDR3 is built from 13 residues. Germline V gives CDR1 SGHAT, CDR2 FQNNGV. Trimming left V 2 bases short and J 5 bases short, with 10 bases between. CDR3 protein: CASSLTGYHEQYF. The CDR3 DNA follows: TGTGCCAGCAGCTTAACCGGGTACCACGAGCAGTACTTC.

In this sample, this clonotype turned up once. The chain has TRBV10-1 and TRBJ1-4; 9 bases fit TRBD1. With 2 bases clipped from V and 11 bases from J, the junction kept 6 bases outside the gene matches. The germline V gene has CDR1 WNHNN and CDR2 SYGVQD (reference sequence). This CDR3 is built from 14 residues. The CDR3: CASSEDRGSGKLFF. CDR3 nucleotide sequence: TGCGCCAGCAGTGAGGACAGGGGGTCGGGGAAACTGTTTTTT.